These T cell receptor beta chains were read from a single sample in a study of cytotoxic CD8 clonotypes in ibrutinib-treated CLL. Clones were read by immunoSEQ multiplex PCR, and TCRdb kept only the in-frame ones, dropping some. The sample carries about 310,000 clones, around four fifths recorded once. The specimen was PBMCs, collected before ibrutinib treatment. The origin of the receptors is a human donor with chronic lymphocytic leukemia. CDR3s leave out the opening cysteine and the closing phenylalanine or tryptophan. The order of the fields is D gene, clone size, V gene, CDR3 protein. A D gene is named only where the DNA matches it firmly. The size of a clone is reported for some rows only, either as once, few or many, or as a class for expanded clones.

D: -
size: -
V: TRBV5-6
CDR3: ASSLASLTGELF

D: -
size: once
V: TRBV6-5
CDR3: ASTPTGANVLT

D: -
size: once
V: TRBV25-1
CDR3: ASRPDTGQYGHYEQY

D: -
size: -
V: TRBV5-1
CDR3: ASSLVSEVFSGEQF

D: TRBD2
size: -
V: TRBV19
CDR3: ASSIALRTSGGNEQF

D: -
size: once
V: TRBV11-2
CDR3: ASSLDRRGSSGANVLT

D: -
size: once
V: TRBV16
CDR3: ASSHPWGGSQPQH

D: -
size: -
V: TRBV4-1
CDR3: ASSPGLNTGELF

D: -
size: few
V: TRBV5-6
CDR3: ASSLYRATYEQY

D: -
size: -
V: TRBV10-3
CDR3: AISVRSSGNTIY

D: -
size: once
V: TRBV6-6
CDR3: ATSARLNTEAF

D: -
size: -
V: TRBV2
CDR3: ASRTDDRPQH

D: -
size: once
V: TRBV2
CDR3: ASMSRGLNTGELF

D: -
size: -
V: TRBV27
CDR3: ASSYSGTSSYEQY

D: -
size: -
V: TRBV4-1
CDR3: ASSQDPALEQY

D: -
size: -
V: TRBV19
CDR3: ASSVQITPYEQY

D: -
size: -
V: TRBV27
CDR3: ASSLFSGGRAGGANVLT

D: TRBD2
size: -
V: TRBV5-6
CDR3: ASSFLAGHLSLAKNIQY

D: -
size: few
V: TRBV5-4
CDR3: ASSGGFDYEQY

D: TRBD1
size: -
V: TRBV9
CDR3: ASSVEAGGRGEQF

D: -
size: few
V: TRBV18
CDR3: ASSPSPVKSNQPQH

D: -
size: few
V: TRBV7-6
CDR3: ASSLGGAGFRGYT

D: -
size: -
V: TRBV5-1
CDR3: ASSPELADSDTQY

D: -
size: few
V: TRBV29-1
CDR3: SVEVIGGFSYEQY

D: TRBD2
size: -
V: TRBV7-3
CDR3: ASSSISGINEQY

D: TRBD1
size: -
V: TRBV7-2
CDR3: ASSFVGGGTGELF

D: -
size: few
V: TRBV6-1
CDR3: ASSDIGWVDWY

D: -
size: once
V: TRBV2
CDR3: ASSKGETEAF

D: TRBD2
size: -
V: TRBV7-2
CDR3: ASSPGLAAMLQY